Listed below are T cell receptor beta chains from one sample, sequenced in a study of shared clonotypes between healthy human individuals. Sequencing was performed with immunoSEQ multiplex PCR; in TCRdb, only in-frame clones are kept and a portion is missing. The sample comprises 2.3 million or so clones, 93% of which are singletons, and 0.35% to 0.5% rests with the top ten. Sequenced input: naive CD4+ T cells from PBMCs. The receptors shown here come from a man between 18 and 29 years old in good health. Some clones in this sample may be carry-over from other donors' samples. Each CDR3 is given with its conserved first and last residue. The order of the fields is J gene, clone size, V gene, D gene, CDR3 protein, CDR3 DNA. The D gene is left open where the match is weak. Some rows mark clone size as missing; the rest say once, few, many or name a class of expanded clone.

>TRBJ2-1|.|TRBV29-1|.
CSVGETYNEQFF
TGCAGCGTGGGAGAGACCTACAATGAGCAGTTCTTC
>TRBJ2-2|.|TRBV5-1|TRBD2
CASSTGGAGWRELFF
TGCGCCAGCAGCACAGGTGGAGCGGGATGGAGGGAGCTGTTTTTT
>TRBJ2-7|.|TRBV4-2|TRBD1
CASSVPQGPSYEQYF
TGTGCCAGCAGCGTCCCACAGGGGCCATCCTACGAGCAGTACTTC
>TRBJ2-6|.|TRBV5-5|.
CASSLGLGGTFGANVLTF
TGTGCCAGCAGCTTGGGACTAGGGGGAACTTTTGGGGCCAACGTCCTGACTTTC
>TRBJ2-1|.|TRBV29-1|TRBD2
CSGGGTSGSQNEQFF
TGCAGCGGAGGGGGGACTAGCGGGAGCCAGAATGAGCAGTTCTTC
>TRBJ2-7|.|TRBV28|.
CASTLGGSYEQYF
TGTGCCAGCACCCTCGGAGGATCGTACGAGCAGTACTTC
>TRBJ2-5|.|TRBV28|.
CASTTTALPGKTQYF
TGTGCCAGCACGACGACGGCCCTACCTGGCAAGACCCAGTACTTC
>TRBJ2-3|.|TRBV5-6|.
CASSLSSGADTQYF
TGTGCCAGCAGCTTGTCATCAGGGGCGGATACGCAGTATTTT
>TRBJ2-2|few|TRBV6-6|.
CASSYIPNTGELFF
TGTGCCAGCAGTTACATCCCCAACACCGGGGAGCTGTTTTTT
>TRBJ2-1|.|TRBV27|TRBD2
CASRYRAGTTYNEQFF
TGTGCCAGCAGATACAGAGCAGGGACTACCTACAATGAGCAGTTCTTC
>TRBJ2-3|.|TRBV5-1|TRBD2
CASSSGLAGRTDTQYF
TGCGCCAGCAGCTCGGGACTAGCGGGACGCACAGATACGCAGTATTTT
>TRBJ2-7|.|TRBV5-4|TRBD2
CASSLGSGRYYEQYF
TGTGCCAGCAGCTTGGGTAGCGGGCGATACTACGAGCAGTACTTC
>TRBJ1-2|.|TRBV9|.
CASSVGTIGDGYTF
TGTGCCAGCAGCGTAGGGACAATCGGGGATGGCTACACCTTC
>TRBJ2-7|.|TRBV19|.
CASRPRDPGRKYF
TGTGCCAGTAGGCCCCGGGACCCCGGGCGGAAGTACTTC
>TRBJ2-2|.|TRBV7-2|.
CASSLELGRNTGELFF
TGTGCCAGCAGCTTAGAGTTAGGGCGGAACACCGGGGAGCTGTTTTTT
>TRBJ2-2|.|TRBV30|TRBD1
CACLGQVRTGELFF
TGTGCCTGTCTGGGACAGGTCCGCACCGGGGAGCTGTTTTTT
>TRBJ2-1|.|TRBV28|TRBD2
CASSNLAGKQFF
TGTGCCAGCAGTAACCTAGCGGGAAAGCAGTTCTTC
>TRBJ2-3|.|TRBV19|.
CASSTRGGGLDTQYF
TGTGCCAGTAGTACGAGGGGGGGCGGGCTAGATACGCAGTATTTT
>TRBJ1-1|.|TRBV28|.
CASSRNTEAFF
TGTGCCAGTTCCAGGAACACTGAAGCTTTCTTT
>TRBJ1-2|.|TRBV5-1|.
CASSSSGTANYGYTF
TGCGCCAGCAGCTCCTCCGGGACGGCTAACTATGGCTACACCTTC
>TRBJ2-1|.|TRBV27|TRBD2
CASSLEGETGGNYNEQFF
TGTGCCAGCAGTTTAGAAGGGGAGACGGGGGGGAACTACAATGAGCAGTTCTTC
>TRBJ2-2|.|TRBV5-1|TRBD2
CASSLITGGTGELFF
TGCGCCAGCAGCTTGATAACGGGAGGTACCGGGGAGCTGTTTTTT
>TRBJ2-2|once|TRBV28|.
CASSLRPNTGELFF
TGTGCCAGCAGTTTACGCCCTAACACCGGGGAGCTGTTTTTT
>TRBJ2-7|.|TRBV28|.
CASSGPTGGRHYEQYF
TGTGCCAGCAGCGGACCGACAGGAGGAAGGCACTACGAGCAGTACTTC
>TRBJ2-6|.|TRBV7-3|TRBD1
CASRPAGGSGANVLTF
TGTGCCAGCAGGCCAGCAGGGGGTTCAGGGGCCAACGTCCTGACTTTC
>TRBJ2-2|.|TRBV28|TRBD2
CASSRSGGNTGELFF
TGTGCCAGCAGTCGTAGCGGGGGGAACACCGGGGAGCTGTTTTTT
>TRBJ1-2|.|TRBV5-1|TRBD1
CASSIRQGYGYTF
TGCGCCAGCAGCATTCGACAGGGGTATGGCTACACCTTC
>TRBJ2-2|.|TRBV6-6|.
CASSYSPPTGELFF
TGTGCCAGCAGTTACTCCCCCCCGACCGGGGAGCTGTTTTTT
>TRBJ1-1|.|TRBV12-5|.
CASGLDINTAFF
TGTGCTAGTGGTTTGGACATTAACACGGCTTTCTTT
>TRBJ1-5|.|TRBV28|.
CASREGTKNQPQHF
TGTGCCAGCAGGGAAGGGACAAAGAATCAGCCCCAGCATTTT